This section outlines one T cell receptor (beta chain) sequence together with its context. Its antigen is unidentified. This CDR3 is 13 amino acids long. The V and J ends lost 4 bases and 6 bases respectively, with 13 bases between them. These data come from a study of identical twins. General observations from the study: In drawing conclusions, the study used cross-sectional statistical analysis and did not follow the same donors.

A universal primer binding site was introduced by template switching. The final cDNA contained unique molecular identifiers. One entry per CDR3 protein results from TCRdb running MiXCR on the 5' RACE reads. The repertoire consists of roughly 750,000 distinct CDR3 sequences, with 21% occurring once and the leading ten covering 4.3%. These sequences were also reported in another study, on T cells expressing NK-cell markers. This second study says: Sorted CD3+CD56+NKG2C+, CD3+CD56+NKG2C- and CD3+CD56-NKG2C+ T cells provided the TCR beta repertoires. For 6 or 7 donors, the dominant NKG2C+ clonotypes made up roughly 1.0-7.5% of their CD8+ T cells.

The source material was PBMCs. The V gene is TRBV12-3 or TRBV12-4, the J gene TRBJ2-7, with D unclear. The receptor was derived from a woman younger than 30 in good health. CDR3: CASSSRVPAEQYF. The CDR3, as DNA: TGTGCCAGCAGTTCGAGAGTTCCGGCCGAGCAGTACTTC.